Sequencing of this TCR beta chain was carried out in a study of control samples from healthy donors and cancer patients (dated by TCRdb to about 2020). The germline V gene yields SGHDN for CDR1 and FVKESK for CDR2. V drops 5 bases and J drops 4 bases, leaving 17 bases in between. The CDR3 goes from the cysteine to the phenylalanine over 15 residues. Just CDR3 DNA is preserved here, 45 bases in frame from base 1. On this clone itself: It has no known antigen specificity. No per-base quality is available; no much larger clone lies one base away.

The library came from the immunoSEQ multiplex PCR assay. TCRdb mirrors the immuneACCESS table, restricted to in-frame sequences. Some clones are absent from its copies; in checked studies, under half trace to an unresolved V gene, and the reason for the others is unknown. Present in this sample are about 170,000 clones, 88% of which were seen just once. The ten top clones hold 4% to 6% of the sample. The chain is made from TRBV14 and TRBJ1-2; too little of a D gene remains to name it. The clonotype originates from a woman aged 25 to 39 in good health. The sample comprised blood. Here the CDR3 is given as CASSFLDGHSYGYTF. The sequenced DNA is TGTGCCAGCAGCTTTCTCGACGGGCACAGCTATGGCTACACCTTC.